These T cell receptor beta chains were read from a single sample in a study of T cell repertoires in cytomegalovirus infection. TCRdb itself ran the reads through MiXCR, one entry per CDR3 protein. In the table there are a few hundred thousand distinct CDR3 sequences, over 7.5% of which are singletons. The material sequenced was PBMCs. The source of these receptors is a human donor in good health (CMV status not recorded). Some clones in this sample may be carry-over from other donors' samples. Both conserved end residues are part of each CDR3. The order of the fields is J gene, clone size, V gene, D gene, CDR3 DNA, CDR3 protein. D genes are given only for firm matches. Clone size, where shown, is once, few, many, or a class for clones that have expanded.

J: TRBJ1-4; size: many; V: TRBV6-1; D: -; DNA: TGTGCCAGCAGTGACTGGGACGGAATTAATGAAAAACTGTTTTTT; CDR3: CASSDWDGINEKLFF
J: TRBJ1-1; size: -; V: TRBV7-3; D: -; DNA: TGTGCCAGCAGAAGCATGGGGGCCGAGGTCATGAACACTGAAGCTTTCTTT; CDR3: CASRSMGAEVMNTEAFF
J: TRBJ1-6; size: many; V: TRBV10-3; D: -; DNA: TGTGCCATCAGTGAGTCCAAGGGCCAGTATAATTCACCCCTCCACTTT; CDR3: CAISESKGQYNSPLHF
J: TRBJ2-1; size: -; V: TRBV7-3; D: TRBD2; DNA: TGTGCCAGCAGCTTATCGTTGCGGGGGGGCCGAGGGTACAATGAGCAGTTCTTC; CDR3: CASSLSLRGGRGYNEQFF
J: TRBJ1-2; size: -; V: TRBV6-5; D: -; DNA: TGTGCCAGCAGTTACTCGGGCAGGGGTGGCAGAGATGGCTACACCTTC; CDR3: CASSYSGRGGRDGYTF
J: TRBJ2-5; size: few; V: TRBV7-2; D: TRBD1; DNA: TGTGCCAGCAGACGGGACAGAGAGACCCAGTACTTC; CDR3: CASRRDRETQYF
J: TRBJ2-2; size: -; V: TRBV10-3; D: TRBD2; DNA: TGTGCCATCAGTTCTAGCGGGACTGGGACCGGGGAGCTGTTTTTT; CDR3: CAISSSGTGTGELFF
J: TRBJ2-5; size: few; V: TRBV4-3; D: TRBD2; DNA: TGCGCCAGCAGACCTCGACTAGCGGGACCCGAAGAGACCCAGTACTTC; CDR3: CASRPRLAGPEETQYF
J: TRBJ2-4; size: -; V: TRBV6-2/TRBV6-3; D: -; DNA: TGTGCCACCACGACACTAGCCAAAAACATTCAGTACTTC; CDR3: CATTTLAKNIQYF
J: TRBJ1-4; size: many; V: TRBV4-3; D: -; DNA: TGCGCCAGCAGCCCGCTGAGGGGAGGGACTAATGAAAAACTGTTTTTT; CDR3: CASSPLRGGTNEKLFF
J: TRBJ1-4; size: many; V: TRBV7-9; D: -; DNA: TGTGCCAGCAGCCCACGGGGACCCGTTAATGAAAAACTGTTTTTT; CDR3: CASSPRGPVNEKLFF
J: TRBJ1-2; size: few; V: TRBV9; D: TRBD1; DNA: TGTGCCAGCAGCGTAGCGGAGGGGGCGAGCTATGGCTACACCTTC; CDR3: CASSVAEGASYGYTF
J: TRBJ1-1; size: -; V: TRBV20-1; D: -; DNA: TGCAGTGCTCCCCCTCGTTGGGGTGAGGGAAACACTGAAGCTTTCTTT; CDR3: CSAPPRWGEGNTEAFF
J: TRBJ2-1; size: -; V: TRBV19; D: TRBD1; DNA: TGTGCCAGTAGTTTAAGGGACAGGGCGGTCGTATACAATGAGCAGTTCTTC; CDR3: CASSLRDRAVVYNEQFF
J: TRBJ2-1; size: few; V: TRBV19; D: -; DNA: TGTGCCAGTACTACGGCTAGGAGGGGATACTACAATGAGCAGTTCTTC; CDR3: CASTTARRGYYNEQFF
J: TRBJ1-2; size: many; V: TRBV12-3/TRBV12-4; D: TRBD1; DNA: TGTGCCAGCAGTCCCGGGACAGGGCATGGCTACACCTTC; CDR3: CASSPGTGHGYTF
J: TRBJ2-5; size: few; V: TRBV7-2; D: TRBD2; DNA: TGTGCCAGCAGCTCTAGCGGGGCCGGGACCCAGTACTTC; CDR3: CASSSSGAGTQYF
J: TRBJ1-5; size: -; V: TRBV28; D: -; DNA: TGTGCCAGCAGTTTACGGGACCGTAGCAATCAGCCCCAGCATTTT; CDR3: CASSLRDRSNQPQHF
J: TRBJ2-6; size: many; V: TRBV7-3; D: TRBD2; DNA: TGTGCCAGCAGCTTATCCCCGGGGGGGACTGGGGCCAACGTCCTGACTTTC; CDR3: CASSLSPGGTGANVLTF
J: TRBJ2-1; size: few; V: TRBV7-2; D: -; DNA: TGTGCCAGCGCCGCCGGAGGGGACTACAATGAGCAGTTCTTC; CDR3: CASAAGGDYNEQFF
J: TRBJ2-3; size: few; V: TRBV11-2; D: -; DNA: TGTGCCAGCAGCACCCGGGACTTTAACACAGATACGCAGTATTTT; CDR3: CASSTRDFNTDTQYF
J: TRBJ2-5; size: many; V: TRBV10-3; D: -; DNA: TGTGCCATCAGTGGGGCCCCACAAGAGACCCAGTACTTC; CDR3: CAISGAPQETQYF
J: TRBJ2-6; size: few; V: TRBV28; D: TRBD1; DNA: TGTGCCAAGAAGACAGGGCCCATCCTTCTGCGCTCTGGGGCCAACGTCCTGACTTTC; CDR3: CAKKTGPILLRSGANVLTF
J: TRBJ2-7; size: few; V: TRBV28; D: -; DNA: TGTGCCAGCAGTTTCCGCCGGGACTCCTACGAGCAGTACTTC; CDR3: CASSFRRDSYEQYF
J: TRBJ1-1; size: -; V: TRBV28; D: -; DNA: TGTGCCAGCAGTCCCTGGGGGGCCAACACTGAAGCTTTCTTT; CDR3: CASSPWGANTEAFF
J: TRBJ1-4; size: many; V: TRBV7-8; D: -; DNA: TGTGCCAGCAGCTTAGGACAGAATGAAAAACTGTTTTTT; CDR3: CASSLGQNEKLFF
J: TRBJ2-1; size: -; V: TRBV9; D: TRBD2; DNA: TGTGCCAGCAGCGATAGACTAGCGGGAGTTTCTGAGCAGTTCTTC; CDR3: CASSDRLAGVSEQFF
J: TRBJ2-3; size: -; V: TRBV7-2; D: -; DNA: TGTGCCAGCAGCTTACGCGTCGGGGGGCGCGGGAACTCAGATACGCAGTATTTT; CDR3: CASSLRVGGRGNSDTQYF
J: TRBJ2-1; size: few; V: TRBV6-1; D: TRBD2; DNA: TGTGCCAGCAGATGGACTAGCGGGAGAAGCGGCAACAATGAGCAGTTCTTC; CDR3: CASRWTSGRSGNNEQFF
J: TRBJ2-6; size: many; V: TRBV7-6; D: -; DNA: TGTGCCATCCCGGGATGGGGGACCTCTGGGGCCAACGTCCTGACTTTC; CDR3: CAIPGWGTSGANVLTF
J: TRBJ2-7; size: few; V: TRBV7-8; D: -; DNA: TGTGCCAGCAGCTTAGTCTCAGGGCCCCTCGAGCAGTACTTC; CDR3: CASSLVSGPLEQYF